This is a list of T cell receptor beta chains from one sample in a study of T cell responses to AZD1222 COVID-19 vaccine. The repertoire was sequenced with immunoSEQ multiplex PCR; TCRdb's copy has only in-frame clones and lacks some. The sample lists about 86,000 clones, approximately 88% occurring once. The specimen was peripheral blood, collected on day 0 of AZD1222 vaccination. The receptors here all came from an adult in good health. CDR3s include the opening cysteine and the closing phenylalanine or tryptophan. A D gene is named only where the DNA matches it firmly. Size is stated for part of the rows, as once, few or many counts, or as a class when the clone is expanded.

v_call,j_call,cdr3_length,d_call,clone_size,cdr3_nt,cdr3_aa
TRBV28,TRBJ1-6,13,TRBD1,-,TGTGCCAGCAGTTTCCCCGGGACAGGGAGGCTCCACTTT,CASSFPGTGRLHF
TRBV7-8,TRBJ1-5,14,-,-,TGTGCCAGCAGCTTAGAGGGAAGCAATCAGCCCCAGCATTTT,CASSLEGSNQPQHF
TRBV6-2/TRBV6-3,TRBJ2-1,14,-,few,TGTGCCAGCAGTTACGTCGGTGGTATGAATGAGCAGTTCTTC,CASSYVGGMNEQFF
TRBV6-2/TRBV6-3,TRBJ1-1,15,-,-,TGTGCCAGCAGTTACCCGGACAGTTGGAACACTGAAGCTTTCTTT,CASSYPDSWNTEAFF
TRBV21-1,TRBJ2-6,17,-,once,TGTGCCAGCAGCAAAGGGGGGAAGAGCTCTGGGGCCAACGTCCTGACTTTC,CASSKGGKSSGANVLTF
TRBV28,TRBJ2-3,14,TRBD2,few,TGTGCCAGCAGTCTGACTAGCGGCACCGATACGCAGTATTTT,CASSLTSGTDTQYF
TRBV7-2,TRBJ2-1,13,TRBD1,-,TGTGCCAGCAGCTTCGACAGGGCAAATGAGCAGTTCTTC,CASSFDRANEQFF
TRBV30,TRBJ2-2,14,TRBD1,-,TGTGCCTGGCTAGACAGGGATCGCACCGGGGAGCTGTTTTTT,CAWLDRDRTGELFF
TRBV7-2,TRBJ2-3,12,-,-,TGTGCCAGCAGCTTAGGGGGGGAACTACGCTTTTTT,CASSLGGELRFF
TRBV4-3,TRBJ1-3,17,-,few,TGCGCCAGCAGCCAAGGCAAGGGAACGGGCTCTGGAAACACCATATATTTT,CASSQGKGTGSGNTIYF
TRBV28,TRBJ1-2,14,TRBD1,-,TGTGCCGTACCGGACAGGTTCGGCCCCTATGGCTACACCTTC,CAVPDRFGPYGYTF
TRBV7-8,TRBJ1-1,17,-,-,TGTGCCAGCAGCTTAGAAGTAGGGGGGCGCCGGGTCACTGAAGCTTTCTTT,CASSLEVGGRRVTEAFF
TRBV3-1/TRBV3-2,TRBJ2-1,16,TRBD2,-,TGTGCCAGCAGCCAAGATGCTAGCGGGAGGCACAATGAGCAGTTCTTC,CASSQDASGRHNEQFF
TRBV10-3,TRBJ2-2,14,-,-,TGTGCCATCAGTCCCAAAGGCCCCACCGGGGAGCTGTTTTTT,CAISPKGPTGELFF
TRBV7-2,TRBJ2-1,15,TRBD2,few,TGTGCCAGCAGCATCGGACTAGCGGGAGGGGTGACACCGTTCTTC,CASSIGLAGGVTPFF